This T cell receptor (beta chain) was sequenced during a study of blood T cell repertoires in COVID-19. About the research overall: T cells, B-cell-depleted T cells, or PBMCs provided the cDNA or gDNA that served as material.

This clone has a single count. Patients of the Seattle cohort, enrolled during active infection, were followed longitudinally. CDR1 is SGDLS, CDR2 YYNGEE, per germline. V lost 0 bases, J lost 3 bases, and 19 bases lay in between. The CDR3 extends over 17 amino acids. The assay was immunoSEQ multiplex PCR, and TCRdb's table has in-frame clones only and misses some. The sample lists 120,000 or so clones, 65% to 85% seen once, with about a sixth in the top ten. The clonotype originates from a man aged 25-45 years with COVID-19, enrolled during active disease. The chain has TRBV9 and TRBJ2-7, with D unresolved. Input material: peripheral blood. For the CDR3, the DNA is TGTGCCAGCAGCGTAGAAGCAGGTATTTCCCACCACTACGAGCAGTACTTC. This encodes CASSVEAGISHHYEQYF. Using reference TRBV9 and TRBJ2-7 for the parts outside the CDR3, the full variable domain is DSGVTQTPKHLITATGQRVTLRCSPRSGDLSVYWYQQSLDQGLQFLIQYYNGEERAKGNILERFSAQQFPDLHSELNLSSLELGDSALYFCASSVEAGISHHYEQYFGPGTRLTVT.